What follows describes a single TCR beta chain. V was trimmed by 6 bases and J by 5 bases, leaving 7 bases between them. Germline V gives CDR1 DFQATT, CDR2 SNEGSKA (reference sequence). The CDR3 runs to 10 residues. TCRdb fed the 5' RACE reads into MiXCR, producing one record per CDR3 protein. The table has nearly 550,000 distinct CDR3 sequences, approximately 21% seen once. This entry is derived from a study of T cells after yellow fever vaccination. Source: PBMCs, taken 15 days after the yellow fever booster vaccination. The sequence was obtained from a man between 25 and 39 years old who received the YFV17D yellow fever vaccine. The chain joins TRBV20-1 to TRBJ2-5; no firm D call. CDR3 bases: TGCAGTGCACTAACCGAGACCCAGTACTTC. As protein: CSALTETQYF.